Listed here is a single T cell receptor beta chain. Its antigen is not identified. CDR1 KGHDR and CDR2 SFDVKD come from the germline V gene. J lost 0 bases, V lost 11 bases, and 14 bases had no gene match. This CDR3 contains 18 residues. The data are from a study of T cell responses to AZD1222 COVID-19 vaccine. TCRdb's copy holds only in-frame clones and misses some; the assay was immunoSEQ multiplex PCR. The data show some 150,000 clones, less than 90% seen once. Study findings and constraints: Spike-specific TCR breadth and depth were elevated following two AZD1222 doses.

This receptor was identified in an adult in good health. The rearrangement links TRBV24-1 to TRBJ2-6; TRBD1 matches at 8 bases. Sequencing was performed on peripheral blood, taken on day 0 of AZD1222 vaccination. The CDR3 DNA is TGTGCCATCCTACTCCCGGGACAGGAGAGCTCTGGGGCCAACGTCCTGACTTTC. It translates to CAILLPGQESSGANVLTF.